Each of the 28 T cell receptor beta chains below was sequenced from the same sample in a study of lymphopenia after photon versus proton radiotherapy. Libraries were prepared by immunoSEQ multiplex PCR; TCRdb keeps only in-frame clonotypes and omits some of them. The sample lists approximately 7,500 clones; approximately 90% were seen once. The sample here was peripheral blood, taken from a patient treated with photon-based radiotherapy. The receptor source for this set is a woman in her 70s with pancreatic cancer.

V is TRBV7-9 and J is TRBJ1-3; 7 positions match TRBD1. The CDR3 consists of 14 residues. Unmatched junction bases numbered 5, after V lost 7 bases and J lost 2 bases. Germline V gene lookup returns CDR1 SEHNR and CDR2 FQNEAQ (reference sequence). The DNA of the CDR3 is TGTGCCAGCATCATGGACAGGACTGGAAACACCATATATTTT. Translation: CASIMDRTGNTIYF.

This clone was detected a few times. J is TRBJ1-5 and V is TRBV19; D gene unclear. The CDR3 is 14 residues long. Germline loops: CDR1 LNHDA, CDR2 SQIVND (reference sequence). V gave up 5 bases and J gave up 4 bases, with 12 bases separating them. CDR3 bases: TGTGCCAGTAGTTTTTCAGTCCCAAATCAGCCCCAGCATTTT. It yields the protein CASSFSVPNQPQHF.

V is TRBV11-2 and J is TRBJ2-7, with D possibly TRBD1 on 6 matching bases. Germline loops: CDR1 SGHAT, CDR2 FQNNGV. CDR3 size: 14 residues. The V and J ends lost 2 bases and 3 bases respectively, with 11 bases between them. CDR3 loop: CASSLSRTVYEQYF. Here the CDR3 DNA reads TGTGCCAGCAGCTTATCCAGGACAGTCTACGAGCAGTACTTC.

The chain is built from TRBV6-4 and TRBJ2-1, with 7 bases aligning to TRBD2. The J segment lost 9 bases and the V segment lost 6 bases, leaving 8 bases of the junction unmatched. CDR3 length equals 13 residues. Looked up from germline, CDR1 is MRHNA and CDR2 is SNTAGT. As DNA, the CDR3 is TGTGCCAGCAGCCTTGTGGGGGGGGGTGAGCAGTTCTTC. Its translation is CASSLVGGGEQFF.

CDR3 protein: CASSGRGAGQETQYF. In nucleotides, the CDR3 is TGTGCCAGCAGTGGTCGAGGGGCAGGGCAAGAGACCCAGTACTTC. The chain employs TRBV6-1 and TRBJ2-5; D may be TRBD1 or TRBD2 (5 bases each). Germline V gives CDR1 MNHNS, CDR2 SASEGT. The ends were cut back, 4 bases at V and 2 bases at J, with 14 bases in the middle. CDR3 length: 15 residues.

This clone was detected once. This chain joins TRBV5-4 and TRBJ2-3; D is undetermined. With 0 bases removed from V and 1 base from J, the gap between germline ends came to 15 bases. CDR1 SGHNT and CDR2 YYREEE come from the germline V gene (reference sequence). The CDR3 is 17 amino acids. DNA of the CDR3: TGTGCCAGCAGCTTGGTGGGTATAAGTAAAGGCACAGATACGCAGTATTTT. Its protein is CASSLVGISKGTDTQYF.

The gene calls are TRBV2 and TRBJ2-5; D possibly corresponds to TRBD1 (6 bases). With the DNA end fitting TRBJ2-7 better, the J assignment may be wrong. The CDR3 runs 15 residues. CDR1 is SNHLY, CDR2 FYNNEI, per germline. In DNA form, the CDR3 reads TGTGCCAGCAGTGAAGCCTCTGCCAGGGGTCGCGAGCAGTACTTC. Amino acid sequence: CASSEASARGREQYF.

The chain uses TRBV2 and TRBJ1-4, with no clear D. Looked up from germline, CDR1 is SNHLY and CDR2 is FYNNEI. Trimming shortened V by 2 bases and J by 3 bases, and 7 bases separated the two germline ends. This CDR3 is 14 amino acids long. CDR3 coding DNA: TGTGCCAGCAGTGAAAACAGCCCTAATGAAAAACTGTTTTTT. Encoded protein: CASSENSPNEKLFF.

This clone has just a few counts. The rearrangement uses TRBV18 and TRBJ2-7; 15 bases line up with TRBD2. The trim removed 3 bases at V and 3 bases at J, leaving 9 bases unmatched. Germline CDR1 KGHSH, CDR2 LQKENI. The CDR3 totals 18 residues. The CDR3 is CASSPEGLAGGEDYEQYF. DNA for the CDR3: TGTGCCAGCTCACCGGAAGGACTAGCGGGAGGGGAGGACTACGAGCAGTACTTC.

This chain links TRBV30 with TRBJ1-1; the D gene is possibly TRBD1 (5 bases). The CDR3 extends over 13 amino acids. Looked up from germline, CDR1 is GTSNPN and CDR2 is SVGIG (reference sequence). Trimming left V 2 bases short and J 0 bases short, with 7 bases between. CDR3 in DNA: TGTGCCTGGAGTAGGGGCCTGAACACTGAAGCTTTCTTT. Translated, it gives CAWSRGLNTEAFF.

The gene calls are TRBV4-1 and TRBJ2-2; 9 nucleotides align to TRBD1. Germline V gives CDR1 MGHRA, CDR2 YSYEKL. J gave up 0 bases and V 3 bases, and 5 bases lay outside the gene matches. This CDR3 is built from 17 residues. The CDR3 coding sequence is TGCGCCAGCAGCCAGGCGACAGGGGGGGCGAACACCGGGGAGCTGTTTTTT. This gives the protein CASSQATGGANTGELFF.

The CDR3 reads CASSHPGQGETQYF. In nucleotides, the CDR3 is TGTGCCAGCAGCCACCCGGGACAGGGAGAGACCCAGTACTTC. V and J are TRBV7-2 and TRBJ2-5, with 9 nucleotides matching TRBD1. The J segment lost 4 bases and the V segment lost 5 bases, leaving 5 bases of the junction unmatched. CDR3 length equals 14 residues. CDR1 and CDR2 from the germline V gene are SGHTA and FQGNSA.

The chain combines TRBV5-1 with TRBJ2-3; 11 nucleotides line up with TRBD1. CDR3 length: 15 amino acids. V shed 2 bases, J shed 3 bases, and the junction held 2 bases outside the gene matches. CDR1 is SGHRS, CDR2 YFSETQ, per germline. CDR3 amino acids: CASSLRDRGTDTQYF. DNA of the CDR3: TGCGCCAGCAGCTTAAGGGACAGGGGGACAGATACGCAGTATTTT. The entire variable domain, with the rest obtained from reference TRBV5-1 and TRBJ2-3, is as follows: KAGVTQTPRYLIKTRGQQVTLSCSPISGHRSVSWYQQTPGQGLQFLFEYFSETQRNKGNFPGRFSGRQFSNSRSEMNVSTLELGDSALYLCASSLRDRGTDTQYFGPGTRLTVL.

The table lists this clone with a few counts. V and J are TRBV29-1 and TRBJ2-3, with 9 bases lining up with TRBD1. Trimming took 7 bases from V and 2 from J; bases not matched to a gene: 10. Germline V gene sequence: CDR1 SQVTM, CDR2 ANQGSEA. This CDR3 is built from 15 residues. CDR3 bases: TGCAGCGCCGGACAGGGGTACCCTCCCACAGATACGCAGTATTTT. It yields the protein CSAGQGYPPTDTQYF.

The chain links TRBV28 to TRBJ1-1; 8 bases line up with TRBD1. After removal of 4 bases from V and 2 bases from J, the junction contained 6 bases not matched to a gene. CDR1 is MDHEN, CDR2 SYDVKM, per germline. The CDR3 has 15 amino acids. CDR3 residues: CASSSPGQVNTEAFF. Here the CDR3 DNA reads TGTGCCAGCAGTTCACCGGGACAGGTAAACACTGAAGCTTTCTTT. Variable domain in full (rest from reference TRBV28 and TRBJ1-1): DVKVTQSSRYLVKRTGEKVFLECVQDMDHENMFWYRQDPGLGLRLIYFSYDVKMKEKGDIPEGYSVSREKKERFSLILESASTNQTSMYLCASSSPGQVNTEAFFGQGTRLTVV.

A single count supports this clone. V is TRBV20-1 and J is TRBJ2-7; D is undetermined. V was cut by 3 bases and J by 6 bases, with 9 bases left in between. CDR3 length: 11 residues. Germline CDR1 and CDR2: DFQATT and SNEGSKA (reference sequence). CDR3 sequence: CSASLVAEQYF. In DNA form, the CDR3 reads TGCAGTGCTAGCTTAGTAGCCGAGCAGTACTTC.

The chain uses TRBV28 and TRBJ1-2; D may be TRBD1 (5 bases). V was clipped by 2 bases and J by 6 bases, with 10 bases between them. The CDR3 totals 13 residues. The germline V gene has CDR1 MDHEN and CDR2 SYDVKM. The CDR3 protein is CASSLDRGHGYTF. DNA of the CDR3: TGTGCCAGCAGTTTAGACAGAGGGCATGGCTACACCTTC.

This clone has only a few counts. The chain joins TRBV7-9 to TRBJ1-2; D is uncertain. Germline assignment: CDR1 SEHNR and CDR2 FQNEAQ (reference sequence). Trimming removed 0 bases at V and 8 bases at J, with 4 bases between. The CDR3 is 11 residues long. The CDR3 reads CASSLAGGYTF. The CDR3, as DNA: TGTGCCAGCAGCTTAGCGGGGGGCTACACCTTC.

The CDR3 DNA follows: TGTGCCAGCAGTTATGGTCCCTGGGGAGAGACCCAGTACTTC. Translating it yields CASSYGPWGETQYF. The chain joins TRBV6-5 to TRBJ2-5; D remains unclear. The CDR3 runs to 14 residues. V shed 3 bases and J shed 4 bases, with 12 bases lying between them. Germline CDR1 is MNHEY and CDR2 is SVGAGI.

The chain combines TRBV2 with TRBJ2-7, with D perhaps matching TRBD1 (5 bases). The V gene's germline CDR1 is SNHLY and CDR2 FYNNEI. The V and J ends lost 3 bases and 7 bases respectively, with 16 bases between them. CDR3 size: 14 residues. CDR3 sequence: CASSDAPQGREQYF. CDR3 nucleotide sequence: TGTGCCAGCAGTGACGCCCCTCAGGGCCGAGAGCAGTACTTC.

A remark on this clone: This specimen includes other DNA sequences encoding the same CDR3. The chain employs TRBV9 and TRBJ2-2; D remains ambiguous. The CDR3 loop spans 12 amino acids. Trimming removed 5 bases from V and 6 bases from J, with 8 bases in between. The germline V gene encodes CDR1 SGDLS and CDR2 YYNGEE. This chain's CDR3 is CASRASAGELFF. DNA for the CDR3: TGTGCCAGCAGAGCATCAGCCGGGGAGCTGTTTTTT.

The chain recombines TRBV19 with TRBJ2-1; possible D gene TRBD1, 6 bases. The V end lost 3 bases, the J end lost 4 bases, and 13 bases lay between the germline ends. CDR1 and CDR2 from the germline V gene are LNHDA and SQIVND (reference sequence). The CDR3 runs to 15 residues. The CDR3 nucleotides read TGTGCCAGTAGTATCTGGGCAGGGGTTTACAATGAGCAGTTCTTC. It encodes CASSIWAGVYNEQFF.

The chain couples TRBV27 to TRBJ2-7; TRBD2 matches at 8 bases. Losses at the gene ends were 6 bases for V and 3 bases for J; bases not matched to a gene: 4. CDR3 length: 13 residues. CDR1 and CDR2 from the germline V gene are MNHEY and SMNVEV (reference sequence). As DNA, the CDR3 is TGTGCCAGCAGACGGACTAGCAGCTACGAGCAGTACTTC. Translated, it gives CASRRTSSYEQYF.

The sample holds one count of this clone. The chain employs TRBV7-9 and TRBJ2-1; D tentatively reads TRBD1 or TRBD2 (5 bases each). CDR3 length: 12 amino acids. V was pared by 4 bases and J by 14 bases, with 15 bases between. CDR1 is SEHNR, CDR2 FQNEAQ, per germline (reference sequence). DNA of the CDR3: TGTGCCAGCAGCTACGGGGCATCACTGGAGTTCTTC. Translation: CASSYGASLEFF.

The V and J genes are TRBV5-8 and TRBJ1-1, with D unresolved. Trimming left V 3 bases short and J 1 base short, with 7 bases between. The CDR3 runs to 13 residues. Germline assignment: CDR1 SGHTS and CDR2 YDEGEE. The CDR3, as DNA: TGTGCCAGCAGCTCAAACCAGAACACTGAAGCTTTCTTT. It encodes CASSSNQNTEAFF.

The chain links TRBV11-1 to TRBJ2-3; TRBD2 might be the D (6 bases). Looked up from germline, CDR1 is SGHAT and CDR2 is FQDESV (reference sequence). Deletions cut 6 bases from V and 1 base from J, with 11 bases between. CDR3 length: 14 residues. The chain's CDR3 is CASSPGLGTDTQYF. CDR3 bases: TGTGCCAGCAGTCCGGGACTTGGCACAGATACGCAGTATTTT.

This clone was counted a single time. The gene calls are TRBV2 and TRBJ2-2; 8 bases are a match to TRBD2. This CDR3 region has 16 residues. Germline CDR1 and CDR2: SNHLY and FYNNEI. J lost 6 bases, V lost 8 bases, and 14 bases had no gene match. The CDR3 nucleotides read TGTGCCAGCGAGGGGAATCACGGGACTAGAGCCGGGGAGCTGTTTTTT. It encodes CASEGNHGTRAGELFF.

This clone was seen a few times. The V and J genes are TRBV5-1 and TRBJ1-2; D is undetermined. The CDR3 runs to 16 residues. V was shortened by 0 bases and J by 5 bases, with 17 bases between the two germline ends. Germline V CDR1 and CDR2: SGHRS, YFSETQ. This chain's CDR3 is CASSLEERGRRYGYTF. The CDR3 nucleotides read TGCGCCAGCAGCTTGGAAGAGCGCGGGAGAAGATATGGCTACACCTTC.